What follows is one T cell receptor beta chain and its context. Its antigen is not identified. This sample is drawn from a study of CD8 T cells in ankylosing spondylitis. General study results and limits: Clones tied to disease were said to be significantly enriched in matched ankylosing spondylitis synovial fluid. Blood of patients with ankylosing spondylitis appeared to be characterized by a TCR beta motif of several highly homologous variants. Previously reported in reactive arthritis synovial fluid and blood were some of the motif variants. CD8+ by phenotype, disease-linked clones were relatively rare in peripheral blood.

Making the TCR beta libraries involved quantitative 5'-RACE with molecular barcodes. TCRdb redid the calling of the 5' RACE reads with MiXCR, one entry per CDR3 protein. Here the sample spans about 800,000 distinct CDR3 sequences, over 9.5% being singletons. Deletions cut 1 base from V and 1 base from J, with 10 bases between. The CDR3 consists of 15 residues. Germline CDR1 LGHNA, CDR2 YSLEER. This TCR derives from a male donor with ankylosing spondylitis. The rearrangement links TRBV4-3 to TRBJ1-1; weak D call: TRBD1 (5 bases). Sequenced input: blood, either unsorted or a sorted T cell fraction (not recorded which). The CDR3 DNA reads TGCGCCAGCAGCCAAGCGGGGCAACGGAACACTGAAGCTTTCTTT. The encoded protein is CASSQAGQRNTEAFF.